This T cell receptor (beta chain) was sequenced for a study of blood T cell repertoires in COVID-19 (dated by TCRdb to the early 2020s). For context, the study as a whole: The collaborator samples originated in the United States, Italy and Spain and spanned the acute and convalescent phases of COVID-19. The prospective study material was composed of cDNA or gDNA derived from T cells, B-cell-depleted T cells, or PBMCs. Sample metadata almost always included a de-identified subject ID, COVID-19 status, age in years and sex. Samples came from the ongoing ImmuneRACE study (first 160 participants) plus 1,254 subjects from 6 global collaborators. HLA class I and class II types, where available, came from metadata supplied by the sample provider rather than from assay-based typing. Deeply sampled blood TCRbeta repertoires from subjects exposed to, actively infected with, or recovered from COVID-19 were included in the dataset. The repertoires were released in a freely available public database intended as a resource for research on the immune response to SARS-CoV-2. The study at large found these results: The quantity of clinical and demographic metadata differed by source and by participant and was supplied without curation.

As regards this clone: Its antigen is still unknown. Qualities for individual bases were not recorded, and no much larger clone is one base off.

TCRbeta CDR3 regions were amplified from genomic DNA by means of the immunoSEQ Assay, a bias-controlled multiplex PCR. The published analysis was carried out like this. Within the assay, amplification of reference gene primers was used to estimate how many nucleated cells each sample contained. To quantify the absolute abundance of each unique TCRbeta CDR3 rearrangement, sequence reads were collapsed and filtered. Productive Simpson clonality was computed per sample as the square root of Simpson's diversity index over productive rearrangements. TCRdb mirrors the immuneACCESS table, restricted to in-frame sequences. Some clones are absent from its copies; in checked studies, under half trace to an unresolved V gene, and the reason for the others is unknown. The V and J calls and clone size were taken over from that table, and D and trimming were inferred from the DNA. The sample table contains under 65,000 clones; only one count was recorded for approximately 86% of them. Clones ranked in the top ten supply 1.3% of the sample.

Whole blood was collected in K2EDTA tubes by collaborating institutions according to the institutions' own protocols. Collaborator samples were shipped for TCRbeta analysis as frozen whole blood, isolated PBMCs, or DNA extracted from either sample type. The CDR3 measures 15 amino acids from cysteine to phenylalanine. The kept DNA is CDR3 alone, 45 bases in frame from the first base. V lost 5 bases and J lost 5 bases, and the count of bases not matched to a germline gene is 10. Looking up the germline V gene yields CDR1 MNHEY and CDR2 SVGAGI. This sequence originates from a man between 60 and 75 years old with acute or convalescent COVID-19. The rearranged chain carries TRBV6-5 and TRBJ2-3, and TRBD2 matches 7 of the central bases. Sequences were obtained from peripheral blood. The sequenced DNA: TGTGCCAGCAGTCCCAGGCAGAGCGGGATAGATACGCAGTATTTT. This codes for CASSPRQSGIDTQYF.